The sequence of this TCR beta chain was determined in a study of technical replicates of blood from a few donors. TCRdb's table, derived via immunoSEQ multiplex PCR, lists solely in-frame clones and lacks some. Among approximately 87,000 clones listed, roughly 94% were seen once. Germline V CDR1 and CDR2: MNHEY, SVGAGI. The CDR3 is made up of 15 amino acids. The junction had 7 bases not matched to a gene; V was cut back by 3 bases and J by 4 bases. This TCR was sampled from a human donor in good health. Sequencing was carried out using T cells isolated from PBMCs. The chain couples TRBV6-5 to TRBJ1-2; the match to TRBD1 covers 8 bases. The CDR3 DNA reads as TGTGCCAGCAGTTATTATAGGACAGGGACCTATGGCTACACCTTC. It is translated as CASSYYRTGTYGYTF.